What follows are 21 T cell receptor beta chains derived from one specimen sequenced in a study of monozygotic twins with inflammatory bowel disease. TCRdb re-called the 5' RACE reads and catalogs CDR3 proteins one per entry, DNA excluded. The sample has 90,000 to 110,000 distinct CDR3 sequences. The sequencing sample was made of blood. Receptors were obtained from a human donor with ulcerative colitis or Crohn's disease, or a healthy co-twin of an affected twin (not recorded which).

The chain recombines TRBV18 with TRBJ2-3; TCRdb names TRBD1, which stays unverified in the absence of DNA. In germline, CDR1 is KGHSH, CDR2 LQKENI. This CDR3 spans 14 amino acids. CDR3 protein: CASSPNREVDTQYF.

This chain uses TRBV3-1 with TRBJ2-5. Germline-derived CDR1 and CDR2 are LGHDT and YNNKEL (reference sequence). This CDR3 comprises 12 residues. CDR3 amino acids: CASSQGQETQYF.

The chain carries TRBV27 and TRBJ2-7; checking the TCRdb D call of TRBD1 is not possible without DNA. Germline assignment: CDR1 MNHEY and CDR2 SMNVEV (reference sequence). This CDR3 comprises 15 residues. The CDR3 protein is CASSFLRQGDYEQYF.

The CDR3 region is CASSPHGRSTDTQYF. The V call is TRBV7-2, the J call TRBJ2-3; TCRdb returns TRBD1, unconfirmable since there is no DNA. Germline-derived CDR1 and CDR2 are SGHTA and FQGNSA. This CDR3 spans 15 amino acids.

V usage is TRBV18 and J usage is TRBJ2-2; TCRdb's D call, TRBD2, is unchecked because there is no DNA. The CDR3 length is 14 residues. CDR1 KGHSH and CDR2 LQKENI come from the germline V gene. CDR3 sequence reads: CASSPPEEDEELFF.

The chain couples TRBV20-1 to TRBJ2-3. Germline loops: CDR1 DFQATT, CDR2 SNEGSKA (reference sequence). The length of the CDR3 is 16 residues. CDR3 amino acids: CSARDLAKGSTDTQYF.

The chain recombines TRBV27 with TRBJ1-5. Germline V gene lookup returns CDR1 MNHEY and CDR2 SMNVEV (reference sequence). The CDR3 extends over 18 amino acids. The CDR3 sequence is CASSLVSGELNFNQPQHF.

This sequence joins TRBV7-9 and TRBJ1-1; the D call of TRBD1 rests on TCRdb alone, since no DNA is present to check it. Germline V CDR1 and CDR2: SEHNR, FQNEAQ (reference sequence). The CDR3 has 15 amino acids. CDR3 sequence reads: CASSSSLGQGAEAFF. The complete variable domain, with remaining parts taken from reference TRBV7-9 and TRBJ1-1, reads DTGVSQNPRHKITKRGQNVTFRCDPISEHNRLYWYRQTLGQGPEFLTYFQNEAQLEKSRLLSDRFSAERPKGSFSTLEIQRTEQGDSAMYLCASSSSLGQGAEAFFGQGTRLTVV.

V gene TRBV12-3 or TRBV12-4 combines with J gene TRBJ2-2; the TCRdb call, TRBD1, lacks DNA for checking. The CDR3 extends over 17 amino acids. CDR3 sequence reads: CASSNRRDKGGTGELFF.

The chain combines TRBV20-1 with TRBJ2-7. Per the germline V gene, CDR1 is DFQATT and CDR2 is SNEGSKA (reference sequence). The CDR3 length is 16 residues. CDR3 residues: CSGLDIARRSSYEQYF.

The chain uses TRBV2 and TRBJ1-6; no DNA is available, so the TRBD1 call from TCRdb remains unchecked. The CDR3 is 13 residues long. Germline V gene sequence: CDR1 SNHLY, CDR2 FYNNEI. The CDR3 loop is CASFRDLNSPLHF. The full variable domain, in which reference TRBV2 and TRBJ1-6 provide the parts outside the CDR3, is EPEVTQTPSHQVTQMGQEVILRCVPISNHLYFYWYRQILGQKVEFLVSFYNNEISEKSEIFDDQFSVERPDGSNFTLKIRSTKLEDSAMYFCASFRDLNSPLHFGNGTRLTVT.

CDR3 in amino acids: CSVPRAVMGDTQYF. J is TRBJ2-3 and V is TRBV29-1; without DNA, the TCRdb call of TRBD2 cannot be checked. Germline-derived CDR1 and CDR2 are SQVTM and ANQGSEA. This CDR3 comprises 14 residues.

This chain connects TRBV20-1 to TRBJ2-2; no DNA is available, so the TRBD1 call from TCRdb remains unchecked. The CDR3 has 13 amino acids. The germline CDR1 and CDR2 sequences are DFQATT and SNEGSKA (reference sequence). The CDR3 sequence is CSASGRNTGELFF.

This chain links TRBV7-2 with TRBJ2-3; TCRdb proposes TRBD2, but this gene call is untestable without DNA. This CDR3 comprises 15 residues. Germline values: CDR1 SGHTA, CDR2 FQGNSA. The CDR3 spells CASSLGLALTDTQYF. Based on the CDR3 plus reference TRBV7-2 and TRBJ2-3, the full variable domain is GAGVSQSPSNKVTEKGKDVELRCDPISGHTALYWYRQSLGQGLEFLIYFQGNSAPDKSGLPSDRFSAERTGGSVSTLTIQRTQQEDSAVYLCASSLGLALTDTQYFGPGTRLTVL.

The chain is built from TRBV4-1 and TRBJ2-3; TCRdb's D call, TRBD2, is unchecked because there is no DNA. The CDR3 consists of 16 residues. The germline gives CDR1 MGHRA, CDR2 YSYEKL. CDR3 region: CASSQEIAGLGDTQYF.

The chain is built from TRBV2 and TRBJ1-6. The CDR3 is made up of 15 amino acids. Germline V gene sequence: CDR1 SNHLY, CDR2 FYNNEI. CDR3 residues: CASSEAGGTITPLHF.

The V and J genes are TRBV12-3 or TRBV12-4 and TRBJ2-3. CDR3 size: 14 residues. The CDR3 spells CASSLTGIPDTQYF.

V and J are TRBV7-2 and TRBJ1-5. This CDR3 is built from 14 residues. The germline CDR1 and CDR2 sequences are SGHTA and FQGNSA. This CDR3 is CASSLLFSNQPQHF.

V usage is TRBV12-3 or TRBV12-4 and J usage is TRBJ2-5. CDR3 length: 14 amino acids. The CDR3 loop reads CASSSAGAGETQYF.

The CDR3 reads CSATASGSGTDTQYF. The V call is TRBV20-1, the J call TRBJ2-3; TCRdb gives TRBD2 as the D gene, but with no DNA this cannot be confirmed. This CDR3 is 15 amino acids long. Germline V gene lookup returns CDR1 DFQATT and CDR2 SNEGSKA (reference sequence).

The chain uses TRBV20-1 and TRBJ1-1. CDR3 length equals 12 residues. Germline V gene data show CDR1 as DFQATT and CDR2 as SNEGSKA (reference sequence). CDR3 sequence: CSAFELNTEAFF.